This T cell receptor (beta chain) was sequenced during a study of blood T cell repertoires in COVID-19. On the study more broadly: Whether acute or convalescent, the COVID-19 samples came from the United States, Italy and Spain.

TCRdb's copy holds only in-frame clones and misses some; the assay was immunoSEQ multiplex PCR. The repertoire holds approximately 150,000 clones, over 80% seen once, with 13% in the top ten. This sequence originates from a man aged 70-80 years who had recovered from COVID-19. Sequenced input: peripheral blood.

For the CDR3, the DNA is TGTGCCACCAGCAGAGATCCTGTGGCAGGGGCCACTGGAAACACCATATATTTT. Translation: CATSRDPVAGATGNTIYF. V gene TRBV15 combines with J gene TRBJ1-3; tentative D call: TRBD1 (6 bases). In germline, CDR1 is LNHNV, CDR2 YYDKDF (reference sequence). The V and J ends lost 0 bases and 2 bases respectively, with 17 bases between them. The CDR3 runs to 18 residues.